This section outlines one TCR beta chain sequence together with its context. The antigen is undetermined. Clones were read by immunoSEQ multiplex PCR, and TCRdb kept only the in-frame ones, dropping some. This table holds roughly 28,000 clones, 89% found once. Germline V CDR1 and CDR2: MDHEN, SYDVKM. The CDR3 is 14 amino acids. Trimming took off 9 bases at V and 4 bases at J, with 18 bases between the two ends. The data are from a study of T cell responses to AZD1222 COVID-19 vaccine. Study background: Investigators merged groups given second doses at roughly 4 or roughly 12 weeks.

The study's findings and limits: Donors, mostly white British, included more females; clonal diversity was possibly underestimated.

This chain uses TRBV28 with TRBJ1-2, with D unclear. The sequence derives from an adult in good health. The sequencing used peripheral blood, collected on day 0 of AZD1222 vaccination. The chain's CDR3 is CASSEESVVYGYTF. The CDR3 DNA reads as TGTGCCAGTTCTGAGGAATCAGTTGTCTATGGCTACACCTTC.